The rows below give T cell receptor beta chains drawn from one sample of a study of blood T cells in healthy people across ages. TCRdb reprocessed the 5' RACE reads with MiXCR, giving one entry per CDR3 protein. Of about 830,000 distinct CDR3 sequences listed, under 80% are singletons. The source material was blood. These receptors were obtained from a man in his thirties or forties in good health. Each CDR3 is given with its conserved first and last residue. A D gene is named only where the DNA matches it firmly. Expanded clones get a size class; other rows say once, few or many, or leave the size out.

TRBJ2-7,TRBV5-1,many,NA,TGCGCCAGCAGCTTGTTGGGGGGAGGAAACTACGAGCAGTACTTC,CASSLLGGGNYEQYF
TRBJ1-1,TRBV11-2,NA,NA,TGTGCCAGCTCAACTGGGGGCGTAGTTATCACTGAAGCTTTCTTT,CASSTGGVVITEAFF
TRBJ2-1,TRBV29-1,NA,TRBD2,TGCAGCGTTCCCTCGGAGGCGGGAGGGGGCAATGAGCAGTTCTTC,CSVPSEAGGGNEQFF
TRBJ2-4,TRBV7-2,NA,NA,TGTGCCAGCAGCGCCGTTGCCGGGTTCGCCAAAAACATTCAGTACTTC,CASSAVAGFAKNIQYF
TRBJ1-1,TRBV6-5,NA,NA,TGTGCCAGCAGTTCGGCGGCGGTTAGAGGGTTGGACACTGAAGCTTTCTTT,CASSSAAVRGLDTEAFF
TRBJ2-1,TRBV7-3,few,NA,TGTGCCAGCAGCTTAGGCCTAGGGGGCAATGAGCAGTTCTTC,CASSLGLGGNEQFF
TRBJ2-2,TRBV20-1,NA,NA,TGCAGTGCTAGCCTCCTTGGGATGGGGTCGAACACCGGGGAGCTGTTTTTT,CSASLLGMGSNTGELFF
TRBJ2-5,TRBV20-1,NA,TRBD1,TGCAGTGCTCACCAGTCCTGGACAGGGGGGAGTAAGCAGTACTTC,CSAHQSWTGGSKQYF
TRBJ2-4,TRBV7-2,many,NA,TGTGCCAGCAGCTCGAAACAGGAGACCAAAAACATTCAGTACTTC,CASSSKQETKNIQYF
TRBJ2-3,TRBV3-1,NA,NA,TGTGCCACCAAACAGGGCCACTCGCGTTCTAGCACAGATACGCAGTATTTT,CATKQGHSRSSTDTQYF
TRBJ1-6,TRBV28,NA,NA,TGTGCCAGTATACAGGGTACTAATTCACCCCTCCACTTT,CASIQGTNSPLHF
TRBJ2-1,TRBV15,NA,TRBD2,TGTGCCACCAGCAGACAGGGAGGGAATGAGCAGTTCTTC,CATSRQGGNEQFF
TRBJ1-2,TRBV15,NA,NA,TGTGCCACCAGCAGAGACCTCATCTATGGCTACACCTTC,CATSRDLIYGYTF
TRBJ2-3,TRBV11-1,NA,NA,TGTGCCAGCAGCTTAGCGAACAGAATCACAGATACGCAGTATTTT,CASSLANRITDTQYF
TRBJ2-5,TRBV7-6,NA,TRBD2,TGTGCCAGCACTCCGGGACTAGCGGTCCAAGAGACCCCGTACTTC,CASTPGLAVQETPYF
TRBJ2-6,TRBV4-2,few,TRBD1,TGTGCCAGCAGCCAAAGTCCAGGGGGTTTATTTGGGGCCAACGTCCTGACTTTC,CASSQSPGGLFGANVLTF
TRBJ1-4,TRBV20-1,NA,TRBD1,TGCAGTGCTAGTGGGGGACAGGGGAAAGAAAAACTGTTTTTT,CSASGGQGKEKLFF
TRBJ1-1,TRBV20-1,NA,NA,TGCAGTGCTAGCATCCGAGGATTGAACACTGAAGCTTTCTTT,CSASIRGLNTEAFF
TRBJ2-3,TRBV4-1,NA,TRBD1,TGCGCCAGCAGCCTTACAAAGCTTAGTAGAGGACAGGGAACAGATACGCAGTATTTT,CASSLTKLSRGQGTDTQYF
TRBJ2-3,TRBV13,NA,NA,TGTGCCAGCAGCTTTAGATCCAACACAGATACGCAGTATTTT,CASSFRSNTDTQYF
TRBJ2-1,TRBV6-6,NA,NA,TGTGCCAGCAGTTATAGTGAGCAGTTCTTC,CASSYSEQFF
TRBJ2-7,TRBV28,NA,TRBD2,TGTGCCAGCAGTTTCGGGCTAGCGGCCCTCTCCTACGAGCAGTACTTC,CASSFGLAALSYEQYF
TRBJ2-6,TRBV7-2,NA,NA,TGTGCCAGCAGCTTATTCGGCTCTGGGGCCAACGTCCTGACTTTC,CASSLFGSGANVLTF
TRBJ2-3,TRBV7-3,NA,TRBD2,TGTGCCAGCAGCTTATTGGGCGGGGGGGCCGGTGAAACAGATACGCAGTATTTT,CASSLLGGGAGETDTQYF
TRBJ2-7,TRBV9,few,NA,TGTGCCAGCAGCGTAGCTTCACGACTAGGAGATTCCGAGCAGTACTTC,CASSVASRLGDSEQYF
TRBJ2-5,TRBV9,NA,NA,TGTGCCAGCAGCGTAGTGGGGGCACTCCAAGAGACCCAGTACTTC,CASSVVGALQETQYF
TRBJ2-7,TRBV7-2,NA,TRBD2,TGTGCCAGCAGCTTAGGGCGGACTAGCTACGAGCAGTACTTC,CASSLGRTSYEQYF
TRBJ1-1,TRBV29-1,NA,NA,TGCAGCGTTGAAGATCTGGAGATAGTGACAAGGCGCGAAGCTTTCTTT,CSVEDLEIVTRREAFF
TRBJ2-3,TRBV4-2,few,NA,TGTGCCAGCAGCCAAGAGCTACTAGATACGCAGTATTTT,CASSQELLDTQYF
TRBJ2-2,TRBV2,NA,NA,TGTGCCAGCAATACAGGGTTCGTGGCCGGGGAGCTGTTTTTT,CASNTGFVAGELFF
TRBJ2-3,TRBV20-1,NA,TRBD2,TGCAGTGCTGGGGGACTAGCGGGACCAAGCACAGATACGCAGTATTTT,CSAGGLAGPSTDTQYF
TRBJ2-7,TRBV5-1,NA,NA,TGCGCCAGCAGGTATTTGCAGGGTTCCGAGCAGTACTTC,CASRYLQGSEQYF
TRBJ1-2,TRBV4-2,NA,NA,TGTGCCAGCAGCCAAGATCTCGGCCGGACATATGGCTACACCTTC,CASSQDLGRTYGYTF
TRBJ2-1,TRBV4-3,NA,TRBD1,TGCGCCAGCAGCCCGGACAGGGCAGGATCGCACAATGAGCAGTTCTTC,CASSPDRAGSHNEQFF
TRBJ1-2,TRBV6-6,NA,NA,TGTGCCAGCAGCCACAATGCAGGGGGCTACACCTTC,CASSHNAGGYTF
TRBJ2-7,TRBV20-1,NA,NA,TGCAGTGCCCCTCGTTCCGGCGGCTACGAGCAGTACTTC,CSAPRSGGYEQYF
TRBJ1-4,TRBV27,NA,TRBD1,TGTGCCAGCAGTACCCGGGACAGGGGGTTCACTAATGAAAAACTGTTTTTT,CASSTRDRGFTNEKLFF
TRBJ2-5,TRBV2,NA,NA,TGTGCCAGCAGTGAAGCGCGGGCAGGGCCTGAGAAGACCCAGTACTTC,CASSEARAGPEKTQYF
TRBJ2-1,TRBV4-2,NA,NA,TGTGCCAGCAGCCAAGCGGGTAACGGGGACTACAATGAGCAGTTCTTC,CASSQAGNGDYNEQFF
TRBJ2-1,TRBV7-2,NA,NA,TGTGCCAGCAGCTTATTTCGACCCACGGCCTTTTACAATGAGCAGTTCTTC,CASSLFRPTAFYNEQFF
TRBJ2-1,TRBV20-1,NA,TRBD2,TGCAGTGCTAGAGGGACTAGCGGGGTCACGAGCTCCTACAATGAGCAGTTCTTC,CSARGTSGVTSSYNEQFF
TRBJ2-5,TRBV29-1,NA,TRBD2,TGCAGCGTTGCGAGCGGGGGGTTCCAAGAGACCCAGTACTTC,CSVASGGFQETQYF
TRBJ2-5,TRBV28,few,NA,TGTGCCAGCAGTTTAGTTGGAAACCAAGAGACCCAGTACTTC,CASSLVGNQETQYF
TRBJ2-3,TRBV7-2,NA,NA,TGTGCCAGCAGCCTTGGACACTTCACAGATACGCAGTATTTT,CASSLGHFTDTQYF
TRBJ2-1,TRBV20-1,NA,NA,TGCAGTGCTAGCCGGGACCCACAGGCTGAGCAGTTCTTC,CSASRDPQAEQFF
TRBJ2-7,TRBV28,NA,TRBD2,TGTGCCAGCAGTACCGGGACTAGCGGGGGTCCCAGCTCCTACGAGCAGTACTTC,CASSTGTSGGPSSYEQYF
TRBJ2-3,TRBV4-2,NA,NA,TGTGCCAGCAGCCAACGACACGACCTCACAGATACGCAGTATTTT,CASSQRHDLTDTQYF
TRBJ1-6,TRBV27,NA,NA,TGTGCCAGCAGTTTGCGGCGATATAATTCACCCCTCCACTTT,CASSLRRYNSPLHF
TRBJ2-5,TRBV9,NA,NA,TGTGCCAGCAGCACGACAGTTATAGAGACCCAGTACTTC,CASSTTVIETQYF
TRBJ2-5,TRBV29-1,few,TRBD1,TGCAGCATATACAGGGGTGGGGGAGAGACCCAGTACTTC,CSIYRGGGETQYF
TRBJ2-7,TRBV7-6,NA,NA,TGTGCCAGCAGCACCGCTAGGGAGCAGTACTTC,CASSTAREQYF
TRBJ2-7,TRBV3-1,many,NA,TGTGCCAGCAGCCAAGTTCTGGGGCGCGACGAGCAGTACTTC,CASSQVLGRDEQYF
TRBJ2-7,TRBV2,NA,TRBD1,TGTGCCAGCAGTGAACGACTCGGACAGGGGGCCTACGAGCAGTACTTC,CASSERLGQGAYEQYF
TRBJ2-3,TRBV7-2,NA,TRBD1,TGTGCCAGCAGCTCACAGGGGGCGTTTAATACAGATACGCAGTATTTT,CASSSQGAFNTDTQYF
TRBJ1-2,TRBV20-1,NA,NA,TGCAGTGCTCCCCGGGACACTGGCTACACCTTC,CSAPRDTGYTF
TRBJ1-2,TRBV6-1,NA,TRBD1,TGTGCCAGCAGTGAATTCAGGGGACAGGGTTCCTATGGCTACACCTTC,CASSEFRGQGSYGYTF
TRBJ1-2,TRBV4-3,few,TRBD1,TGCGCCAGCAGCCAAGGGACAGGGCTTGGCTACACCTTC,CASSQGTGLGYTF
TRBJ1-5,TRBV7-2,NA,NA,TGTGCCAGCAGCGCCCGGCCCGATCAGCCCCAGCATTTT,CASSARPDQPQHF